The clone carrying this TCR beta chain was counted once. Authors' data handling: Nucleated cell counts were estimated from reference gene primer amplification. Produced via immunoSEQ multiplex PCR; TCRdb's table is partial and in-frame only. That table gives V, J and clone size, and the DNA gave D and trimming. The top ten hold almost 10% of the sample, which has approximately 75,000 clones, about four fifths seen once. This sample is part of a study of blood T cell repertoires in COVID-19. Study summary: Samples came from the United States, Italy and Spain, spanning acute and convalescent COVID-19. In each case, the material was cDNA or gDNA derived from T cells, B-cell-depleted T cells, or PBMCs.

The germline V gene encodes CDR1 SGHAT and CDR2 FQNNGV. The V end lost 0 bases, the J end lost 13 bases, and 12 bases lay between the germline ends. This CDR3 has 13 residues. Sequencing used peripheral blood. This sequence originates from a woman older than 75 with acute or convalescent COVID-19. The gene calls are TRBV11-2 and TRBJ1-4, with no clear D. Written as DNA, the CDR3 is TGTGCCAGCAGCTTAGATTTATTTCGGGGACTGTTTTTT. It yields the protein CASSLDLFRGLFF.